This T cell receptor (beta chain) was documented in a study of CD8+CD57+ T cells in acquired aplastic anemia (dated by TCRdb to the late 2010s). For the study in its entirety: On average, sorted CD4+ and CD8+ cells yielded 2.5 to 3.5 ug of extracted DNA, with a range of about 0.17 to 27.4 ug. An average of roughly 9.8 million reads for CD4+ cells and 11 million to 13 million reads for CD8+ cells was obtained from healthy donor samples.

Summary of the overall study and its limitations: Between patients and healthy controls, no significant difference in CD8+ Simpson's diversity was found (P=0.060). Some 30 CD8+ CDR3 sequences were shared between patients and controls but appeared highly expressed in patients and within their immunodominant clones.

Genomic DNA served as template for TCR beta VDJ combination and CDR3 sequence profiling. TCR repertoire sequencing was run on an Illumina HiSeq 2000. Regarding the original processing steps: TRBV/TRBJ rearrangement plots, CDR3 size and DJ length profiles, and Simpson's diversity index were used to evaluate the repertoires. The immunodominant clone was defined as the most abundant DNA sequence in deep sequencing data. CDR3 amino acid sequences were checked for sharing across subjects and were also compared against the VDJdb database and published repertoires. TCRdb's own reprocessing of the public reads used fastp at Q25 and MiXCR and kept productive beta chains. Identical CDR3 protein sequences are pooled into one entry, listed with their most common genes and DNA. These V and J calls originate from TCRdb's pipeline instead of the authors' own analysis. For this sample there are some 180,000 distinct CDR3 sequences; 45% to 50% appear just once. Approximately 2.9% of the sample comes from the top ten.

Concerning this clonotype: This clone's antigen is unknown. Qualities for individual bases were not recorded, and no much larger clone is one base off.

The study deep-sequenced TCR repertoires of sorted CD4+ and CD8+ blood T cells from severe aplastic anemia patients and healthy subjects. Ficoll-Paque density gradient centrifugation was used to isolate peripheral blood mononuclear cells. Before DNA extraction, CD4+ and CD8+ T cells were sorted with FACS or magnetic beads. Sequencing used sorted CD4+, CD8+, or CD8+CD57+ T cells (not recorded which) from PBMCs. The clonotype comes from a human donor in good health.

The sequence in DNA is TGTGCCAGCAGCCAATTAGAGTACAGGGCCGGTACTGAAGCTTTCTTT. It encodes CASSQLEYRAGTEAFF. This chain joins TRBV14 to TRBJ1-1; tentative D gene TRBD1, with 6 bases matching. The CDR3 measures 16 amino acids from cysteine to phenylalanine. Only the CDR3 DNA stays, 48 bases, in frame from base 1. V is cut by 2 bases and J by 5 bases, and the space between the germline ends is 18 bases. CDR1 and CDR2 (SGHDN, FVKESK) derive from the germline V gene.